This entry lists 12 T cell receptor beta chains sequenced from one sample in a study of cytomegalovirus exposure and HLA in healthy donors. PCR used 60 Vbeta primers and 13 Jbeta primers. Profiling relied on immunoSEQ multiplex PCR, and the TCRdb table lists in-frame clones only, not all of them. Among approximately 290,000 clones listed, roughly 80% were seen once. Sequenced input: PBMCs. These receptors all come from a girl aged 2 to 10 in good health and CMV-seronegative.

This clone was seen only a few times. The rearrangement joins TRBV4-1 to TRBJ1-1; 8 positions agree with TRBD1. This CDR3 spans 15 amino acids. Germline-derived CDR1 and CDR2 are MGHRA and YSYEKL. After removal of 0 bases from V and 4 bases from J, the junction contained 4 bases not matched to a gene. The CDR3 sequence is CASSQDPGQVTEAFF. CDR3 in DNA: TGCGCCAGCAGCCAAGACCCGGGACAGGTCACTGAAGCTTTCTTT.

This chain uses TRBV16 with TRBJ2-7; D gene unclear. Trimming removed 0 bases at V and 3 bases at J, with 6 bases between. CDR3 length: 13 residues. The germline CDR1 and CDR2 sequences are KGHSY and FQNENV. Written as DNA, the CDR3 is TGTGCCAGCAGCCAATCTCTAAACTACGAGCAGTACTTC. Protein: CASSQSLNYEQYF.

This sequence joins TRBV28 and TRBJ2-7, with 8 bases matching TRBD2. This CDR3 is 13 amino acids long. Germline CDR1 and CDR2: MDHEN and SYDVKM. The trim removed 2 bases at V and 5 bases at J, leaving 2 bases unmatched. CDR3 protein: CASSLRGGDEQYF. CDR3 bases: TGTGCCAGCAGTTTACGGGGGGGCGACGAGCAGTACTTC.

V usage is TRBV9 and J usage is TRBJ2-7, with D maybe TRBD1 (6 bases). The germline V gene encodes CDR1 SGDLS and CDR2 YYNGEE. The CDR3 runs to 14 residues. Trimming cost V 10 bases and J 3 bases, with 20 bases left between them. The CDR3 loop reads CAERHRQGSYEQYF. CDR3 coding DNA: TGTGCCGAACGGCACCGGCAGGGGAGCTACGAGCAGTACTTC.

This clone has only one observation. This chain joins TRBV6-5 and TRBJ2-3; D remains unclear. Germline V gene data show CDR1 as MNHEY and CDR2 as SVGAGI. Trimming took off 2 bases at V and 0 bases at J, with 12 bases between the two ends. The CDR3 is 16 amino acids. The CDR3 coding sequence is TGTGCCAGCAGTTACAACTACCCTATAAGCACAGATACGCAGTATTTT. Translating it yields CASSYNYPISTDTQYF.

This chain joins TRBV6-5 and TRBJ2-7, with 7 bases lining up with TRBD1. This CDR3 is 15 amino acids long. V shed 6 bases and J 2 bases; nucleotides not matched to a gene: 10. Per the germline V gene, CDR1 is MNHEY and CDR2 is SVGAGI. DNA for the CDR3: TGTGCCAGCAGCGAACAGGGGACGCACACCTACGAGCAGTACTTC. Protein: CASSEQGTHTYEQYF.

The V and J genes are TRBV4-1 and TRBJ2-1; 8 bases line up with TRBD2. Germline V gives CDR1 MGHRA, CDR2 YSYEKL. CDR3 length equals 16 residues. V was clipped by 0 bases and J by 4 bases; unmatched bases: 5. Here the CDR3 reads CASSQDPSGRYNEQFF. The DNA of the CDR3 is TGCGCCAGCAGCCAAGATCCCAGCGGGAGATACAATGAGCAGTTCTTC.

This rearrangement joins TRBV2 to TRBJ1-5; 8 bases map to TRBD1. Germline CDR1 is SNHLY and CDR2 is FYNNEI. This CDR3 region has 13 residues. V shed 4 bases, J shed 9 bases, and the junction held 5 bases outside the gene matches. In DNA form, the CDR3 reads TGTGCCAGCAGTGGCCGGACAGGGACGCCCCAGCATTTT. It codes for CASSGRTGTPQHF. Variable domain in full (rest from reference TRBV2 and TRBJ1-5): EPEVTQTPSHQVTQMGQEVILRCVPISNHLYFYWYRQILGQKVEFLVSFYNNEISEKSEIFDDQFSVERPDGSNFTLKIRSTKLEDSAMYFCASSGRTGTPQHFGDGTRLSIL.

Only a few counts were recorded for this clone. As DNA, the CDR3 is TGTGCCAGCAGCATTCCGGACACGCGTTTCCCCTACGAGCAGTACTTC. Translated: CASSIPDTRFPYEQYF. This rearrangement joins TRBV21-1 to TRBJ2-7; TRBD1 is the table's D call, not checked against the DNA. TRBV21-1 is termed a pseudogene. The CDR3 spans 16 residues.

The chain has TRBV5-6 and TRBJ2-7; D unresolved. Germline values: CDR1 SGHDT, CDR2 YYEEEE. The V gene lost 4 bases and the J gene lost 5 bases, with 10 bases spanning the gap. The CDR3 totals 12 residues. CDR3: CASSLDWDEQYF. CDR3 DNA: TGTGCCAGCAGCCTCGACTGGGACGAGCAGTACTTC.

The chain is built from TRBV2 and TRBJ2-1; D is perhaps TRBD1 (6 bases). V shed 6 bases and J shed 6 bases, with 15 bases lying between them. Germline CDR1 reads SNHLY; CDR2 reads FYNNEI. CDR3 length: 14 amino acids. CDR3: CASRGLWDINEQFF. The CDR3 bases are TGTGCCAGCAGAGGATTGTGGGACATCAATGAGCAGTTCTTC.

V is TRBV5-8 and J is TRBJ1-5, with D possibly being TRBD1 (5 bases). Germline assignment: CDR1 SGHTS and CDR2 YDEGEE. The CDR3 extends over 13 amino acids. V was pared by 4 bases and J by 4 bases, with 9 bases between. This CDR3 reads CASSTGRNQPQHF. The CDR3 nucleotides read TGTGCCAGCAGCACAGGACGGAATCAGCCCCAGCATTTT.